This T cell receptor beta chain emerged from a study of CD8 T cells in ankylosing spondylitis. Germline-derived CDR1 and CDR2 are DFQATT and SNEGSKA (reference sequence). The CDR3 is 14 amino acids. Trimming left V 3 bases short and J 3 bases short, with 12 bases between. This clonotype was detected only a few times. TCRdb itself ran the 5' RACE reads through MiXCR, one entry per CDR3 protein. The sample contains about 400,000 distinct CDR3 sequences, 20% to 25% of which appear only once. The receptor was isolated from a male donor with ankylosing spondylitis or in good health (not recorded which). The gene calls are TRBV20-1 and TRBJ1-5; no clear D gene. The material sequenced was blood, either unsorted or a sorted T cell fraction (not recorded which). CDR3 nucleotides: TGCAGTGCTAGGGCGGACTTCCCCAATCAGCCCCAGCATTTT. Its translation: CSARADFPNQPQHF.